These 8 T cell receptor beta chains were sequenced from one sample in a study of early T cells in non-severe SARS-CoV-2 infection (dated by TCRdb to about 2021). The method behind the library was 5' RACE. Data came from a NextSeq 500. Through fastp at Q25 and MiXCR, TCRdb rebuilt clones from the public reads, retaining in-frame beta chains. All rows with the same CDR3 protein become a single entry with the most common DNA and genes. Counted in this sample were some 88,000 distinct CDR3 sequences; about 15% of them appeared once. 4.5% to 6% of the sample goes to the ten largest clones. The sample here was whole blood, taken at baseline. The receptors were sampled from an adult who was a healthcare worker with PCR-confirmed SARS-CoV-2 infection or an uninfected control (not recorded which).

This clonotype was detected once. V and J are TRBV11-2 and TRBJ1-5; D unresolved. Germline CDR1 is SGHAT and CDR2 is FQNNGV. V lost 0 bases and J 10 bases, leaving 10 bases between the germline ends. The CDR3 runs to 13 residues. The CDR3 DNA is TGTGCCAGCAGCTTAGACACCGTAGGACCCCAGCATTTT. Its protein is CASSLDTVGPQHF.

V gene TRBV7-2 combines with J gene TRBJ2-7; unclear D gene. CDR3 length equals 15 residues. Germline-derived CDR1 and CDR2 are SGHTA and FQGNSA. Trimming stripped 5 bases from V and 3 bases from J, with 17 bases between. The DNA of the CDR3 is TGTGCCAGCAGCCCCGGATTTAGTAGGCACTACGAGCAGTACTTC. This sequence encodes CASSPGFSRHYEQYF.

At least ten counts were recorded for this clonotype. This chain connects TRBV7-2 to TRBJ1-1; D is undetermined. In germline, CDR1 is SGHTA, CDR2 FQGNSA. Trimming took 3 bases from V and 10 from J, leaving 12 bases between them. This CDR3 region has 12 residues. The CDR3, as DNA: TGTGCCAGCAGCTTCAACCAGGTCCGAGCTTTCTTT. It codes for CASSFNQVRAFF. Full variable domain (rest looked up from reference TRBV7-2 and TRBJ1-1): GAGVSQSPSNKVTEKGKDVELRCDPISGHTALYWYRQSLGQGLEFLIYFQGNSAPDKSGLPSDRFSAERTGGSVSTLTIQRTQQEDSAVYLCASSFNQVRAFFGQGTRLTVV.

The V and J genes are TRBV20-1 and TRBJ2-7; no firm D call. The CDR3 totals 14 residues. Per germline, CDR1 DFQATT and CDR2 SNEGSKA (reference sequence). Deletions cut 3 bases from V and 2 bases from J, with 14 bases between. This CDR3 reads CSASRASYTYEQYF. CDR3 bases: TGCAGTGCTAGTAGGGCATCTTATACCTACGAGCAGTACTTC.

This chain connects TRBV11-2 to TRBJ2-5; 10 bases are shared with TRBD2. Germline V lookup: CDR1 SGHAT, CDR2 FQNNGV. The CDR3 is made up of 14 amino acids. V lost 4 bases to trimming and J lost 1 base; unmatched junction nucleotides: 0. The CDR3 reads CASSWTSGQETQYF. The CDR3 nucleotides read TGTGCCAGCAGCTGGACTAGCGGCCAAGAGACCCAGTACTTC.

This clonotype was recorded a few times. V gene TRBV19 combines with J gene TRBJ2-7; no clear D gene. The length of the CDR3 is 14 residues. CDR1 is LNHDA, CDR2 SQIVND, per germline (reference sequence). Trimming took off 2 bases at V and 1 base at J, with 9 bases between the two ends. The CDR3 coding sequence is TGTGCCAGTAGTATAAAGGGCGGTTCCTACGAGCAGTACTTC. It yields the protein CASSIKGGSYEQYF.

This clonotype has ten or more counts. The chain carries TRBV3-1 and TRBJ1-2, with D uncertain. CDR1 is LGHDT, CDR2 YNNKEL, per germline (reference sequence). The CDR3 loop spans 13 amino acids. With 1 base removed from V and 8 bases from J, the gap between germline ends came to 11 bases. The chain's CDR3 is CASSQGGVTGYTF. The CDR3 coding sequence is TGTGCCAGCAGCCAAGGAGGAGTTACGGGCTACACCTTC.

This clonotype was seen a few times. The chain uses TRBV3-1 and TRBJ2-5, with D hard to call. The CDR3 has 12 residues. Germline V gene lookup returns CDR1 LGHDT and CDR2 YNNKEL (reference sequence). The ends were cut back, 0 bases at V and 5 bases at J, with 4 bases in the middle. The CDR3 reads CASSQDEETQYF. The DNA for the CDR3 is TGTGCCAGCAGCCAAGATGAGGAGACCCAGTACTTC.